This passage covers 27 T cell receptor beta chains from one sample sequenced in a study of blood T cell repertoires in COVID-19. The method was immunoSEQ multiplex PCR; TCRdb's version includes in-frame clones alone and lacks a portion of them. The sample includes 90,000 to 120,000 clones, approximately 85% seen only once; the top ten take about 5%. The specimen sequenced was peripheral blood. These receptors all stem from a man in his fifties or sixties with acute or convalescent COVID-19.

The V gene is TRBV5-1, the J gene TRBJ2-5, with D hard to call. The CDR3 length is 12 residues. V lost 0 bases, J lost 7 bases, and 7 bases lay in between. From germline, CDR1 is SGHRS and CDR2 YFSETQ. CDR3 coding DNA: TGCGCCAGCAGCTTGGATTCCGGGACCCAGTACTTC. Translating it yields CASSLDSGTQYF.

This chain uses TRBV28 with TRBJ1-5; weak D call: TRBD1 (5 bases). V was shortened by 10 bases and J by 5 bases, with 15 bases between the two germline ends. The CDR3 runs to 13 residues. Germline V gene sequence: CDR1 MDHEN, CDR2 SYDVKM. DNA for the CDR3: TGTGCCACCACCGGGACTGCCTATCAGCCCCAGCATTTT. Its translation: CATTGTAYQPQHF.

V is TRBV21-1 and J is TRBJ2-2; the table's D call, TRBD2, was not checked against the DNA. TRBV21-1 is tagged as a pseudogene. The CDR3 is made up of 12 amino acids. For the CDR3, the DNA is TGTGCCAGCAGCACGGGCACCGGGGAGCTGTTTTTT. This gives the protein CASSTGTGELFF.

V gene TRBV28 combines with J gene TRBJ1-1; D gene uncertain. Germline V lookup: CDR1 MDHEN, CDR2 SYDVKM. The germline V and J ends were trimmed by 4 bases and 5 bases, with 11 bases remaining between them. The CDR3 contains 13 residues. Here the CDR3 DNA reads TGTGCCAGCAGTTCAGGAGGGAGAACTGAAGCTTTCTTT. It specifies CASSSGGRTEAFF.

The V call is TRBV19, the J call TRBJ1-1; TRBD1 agrees at 7 bases. This CDR3 region has 15 residues. V shed 2 bases, J shed 4 bases, and the junction held 7 bases outside the gene matches. Germline V gene lookup returns CDR1 LNHDA and CDR2 SQIVND (reference sequence). CDR3 in DNA: TGTGCCAGTAGTATAATCGACAGGGTCGGCACTGAAGCTTTCTTT. Translating gives CASSIIDRVGTEAFF.

The chain has TRBV20-1 and TRBJ1-2, with unresolved D. Trimming stripped 6 bases from V and 7 bases from J, with 12 bases between. The CDR3 length is 11 residues. CDR1 is DFQATT, CDR2 SNEGSKA, per germline (reference sequence). As DNA, the CDR3 is TGCAGTGCCTCGGGATCCGGTGGCTACACCTTC. Translation: CSASGSGGYTF.

The V and J genes are TRBV28 and TRBJ1-5; D uncertain. V lost 8 bases and J 4 bases, leaving 9 bases between the germline ends. The CDR3 extends over 12 amino acids. Germline CDR1 MDHEN, CDR2 SYDVKM. The DNA for the CDR3 is TGTGCCAGCGTCCGGTTAAATCAGCCCCAGCATTTT. It specifies CASVRLNQPQHF.

The chain links TRBV11-2 to TRBJ2-7; 12 bases are a match to TRBD2. Trimming cost V 5 bases and J 2 bases; bases outside gene matches: 13. From germline, CDR1 is SGHAT and CDR2 FQNNGV. The CDR3 length is 18 residues. CDR3 bases: TGTGCCAGCAGCCTTCCTTCTAGCGGGAGGGCCTTCACCTACGAGCAGTACTTC. Translation gives CASSLPSSGRAFTYEQYF. Looking up the rest from reference TRBV11-2 and TRBJ2-7 gives the full variable domain: EAGVAQSPRYKIIEKRQSVAFWCNPISGHATLYWYQQILGQGPKLLIQFQNNGVVDDSQLPKDRFSAERLKGVDSTLKIQPAKLEDSAVYLCASSLPSSGRAFTYEQYFGPGTRLTVT.

In DNA form, the CDR3 reads TGTGCCAGCAGCCCGGGACTGAGCTACCAAGAGACCCAGTACTTC. Encoded protein: CASSPGLSYQETQYF. The rearrangement joins TRBV7-3 to TRBJ2-5, with D perhaps TRBD2 (6 bases). This CDR3 has 15 amino acids. The germline V and J ends were trimmed by 5 bases and 0 bases, with 13 bases remaining between them. Germline V gene sequence: CDR1 SGHTA, CDR2 FQGTGA.

V gene TRBV7-9 combines with J gene TRBJ2-7; 9 nucleotides match TRBD1. The trim removed 4 bases at V and 3 bases at J, leaving 4 bases unmatched. From germline, CDR1 is SEHNR and CDR2 FQNEAQ (reference sequence). This CDR3 has 14 residues. The CDR3 reads CASSWGQGFYEQYF. CDR3 in DNA: TGTGCCAGCAGCTGGGGACAGGGTTTCTACGAGCAGTACTTC.

V and J are TRBV5-6 and TRBJ2-3, with 10 bases that match TRBD1. The CDR3 consists of 14 residues. The germline CDR1 and CDR2 sequences are SGHDT and YYEEEE. The J segment lost 8 bases and the V segment lost 4 bases, leaving 7 bases of the junction unmatched. The CDR3 nucleotides read TGTGCCAGCAGCAATGACAGGGGGCAAGGTACGCAGTATTTT. This codes for CASSNDRGQGTQYF.

This clone appeared once. V gene TRBV6-5 combines with J gene TRBJ1-1; possibly TRBD1 for D (5 bases). The V end was cut by 6 bases, the J end by 5 bases, with 16 bases between. The germline gives CDR1 MNHEY, CDR2 SVGAGI. This CDR3 has 14 residues. The CDR3 protein is CASRKDNGGTEAFF. CDR3 DNA: TGTGCCAGCAGAAAGGACAACGGAGGGACTGAAGCTTTCTTT.

The chain has TRBV9 and TRBJ2-7; 10 bases line up with TRBD1. The CDR3 is 16 amino acids. Germline lookup yields CDR1 SGDLS and CDR2 YYNGEE. The junction had 5 bases not matched to a gene; V was cut back by 0 bases and J by 2 bases. The CDR3 DNA sequence: TGTGCCAGCAGCGTAGGTATGGGACAGGGGACCTACGAGCAGTACTTC. It specifies CASSVGMGQGTYEQYF. The entire variable domain, with the rest obtained from reference TRBV9 and TRBJ2-7, is as follows: DSGVTQTPKHLITATGQRVTLRCSPRSGDLSVYWYQQSLDQGLQFLIQYYNGEERAKGNILERFSAQQFPDLHSELNLSSLELGDSALYFCASSVGMGQGTYEQYFGPGTRLTVT.

The rearrangement links TRBV7-2 to TRBJ1-2; D call uncertain. Deletions cut 5 bases from V and 4 bases from J, with 14 bases between. Germline V gives CDR1 SGHTA, CDR2 FQGNSA. The CDR3 is 14 residues long. The CDR3 here is CASSLGEGPYGYTF. In DNA, the CDR3 is TGTGCCAGCAGCCTCGGGGAGGGCCCCTATGGCTACACCTTC.

The chain is built from TRBV28 and TRBJ2-5; the D gene is possibly TRBD1 (5 bases). Trimming removed 7 bases at V and 2 bases at J, with 17 bases between. Germline loops: CDR1 MDHEN, CDR2 SYDVKM. The CDR3 is made up of 15 amino acids. The CDR3 is CASIPITGSQETQYF. CDR3 coding DNA: TGTGCCAGCATTCCAATCACAGGTTCTCAAGAGACCCAGTACTTC. Looking up the rest from reference TRBV28 and TRBJ2-5 gives the full variable domain: DVKVTQSSRYLVKRTGEKVFLECVQDMDHENMFWYRQDPGLGLRLIYFSYDVKMKEKGDIPEGYSVSREKKERFSLILESASTNQTSMYLCASIPITGSQETQYFGPGTRLLVL.

The gene calls are TRBV12-5 and TRBJ2-1; 13 nucleotides line up with TRBD2. CDR1 and CDR2 (germline): LGHNT, FRNRAP. V lost 3 bases and J lost 8; bases outside the gene matches: 7. The length of the CDR3 is 16 residues. The CDR3 region is CASGFQTSGGADEQFF. The DNA for the CDR3 is TGTGCTAGTGGTTTCCAAACTAGCGGGGGGGCCGATGAGCAGTTCTTC.

The V gene is TRBV7-2, the J gene TRBJ2-5, with a tentative D call TRBD2 (6 bases). The CDR3 extends over 14 amino acids. The germline V and J ends were trimmed by 2 bases and 5 bases, with 12 bases remaining between them. Germline CDR1 is SGHTA and CDR2 is FQGNSA. The CDR3, as DNA: TGTGCCAGCAGCTTAACCGGGAGCTGGGAGACCCAGTACTTC. Its protein product is CASSLTGSWETQYF.

The J gene is TRBJ1-2, the V gene TRBV19; TRBD1 is a possible D gene (6 bases). The germline V and J ends were trimmed by 7 bases and 3 bases, with 6 bases remaining between them. The germline gives CDR1 LNHDA, CDR2 SQIVND (reference sequence). The CDR3 is made up of 11 amino acids. CDR3 DNA sequence: TGTGCCAGTAACAGGGACTATGGCTACACCTTC. It encodes CASNRDYGYTF.

This chain joins TRBV18 and TRBJ2-7; a weak D match, TRBD2 (6 bases). CDR3 length: 13 residues. Germline V gene lookup returns CDR1 KGHSH and CDR2 LQKENI. V shed 5 bases and J shed 4 bases, with 12 bases lying between them. CDR3 residues: CASSIGLNYEQYF. CDR3 nucleotide sequence: TGTGCCAGCTCAATTGGACTAAATTACGAGCAGTACTTC.

The table lists this clone with a few counts. The chain couples TRBV25-1 to TRBJ1-1; D gene uncertain. Trimming left V 6 bases short and J 3 bases short, with 17 bases between. CDR3 size: 15 residues. Germline V CDR1 and CDR2: MGHDK, SYGVNS. CDR3 DNA sequence: TGTGCCAGCAGGGGAGACCTCGGACGGTACACTGAAGCTTTCTTT. Amino acid sequence: CASRGDLGRYTEAFF. The variable domain in full, completed from reference TRBV25-1 and TRBJ1-1, reads EADIYQTPRYLVIGTGKKITLECSQTMGHDKMYWYQQDPGMELHLIHYSYGVNSTEKGDLSSESTVSRIRTEHFPLTLESARPSHTSQYLCASRGDLGRYTEAFFGQGTRLTVV.

The CDR3 coding sequence is TGTGCCAGCACCAATAGCGGGAGGAAGAACGAGCAGTACTTC. Translating gives CASTNSGRKNEQYF. V is TRBV6-5 and J is TRBJ2-7, with TRBD2 matching over 10 bases. Losses at the gene ends were 7 bases for V and 5 bases for J; bases not matched to a gene: 8. This CDR3 is built from 14 residues. Germline assignment: CDR1 MNHEY and CDR2 SVGAGI.

The V and J genes are TRBV12-5 and TRBJ2-1; perhaps TRBD2 as D (6 bases). The length of the CDR3 is 19 residues. CDR1 is LGHNT, CDR2 FRNRAP, per germline. The germline V and J ends were trimmed by 2 bases and 4 bases, with 24 bases remaining between them. The chain's CDR3 is CASGLSWSGHRTPYNEQFF. The CDR3 nucleotides read TGTGCTAGTGGTTTGTCCTGGAGCGGGCATCGTACCCCTTACAATGAGCAGTTCTTC.

A note on this clone: The sample carries other DNA sequences with the same CDR3. The genes are TRBV5-1 and TRBJ1-3; D remains ambiguous. The germline CDR1 and CDR2 sequences are SGHRS and YFSETQ. The CDR3 length is 14 residues. The V end lost 0 bases, the J end lost 3 bases, and 7 bases lay between the germline ends. The CDR3 DNA is TGCGCCAGCAGCTTGGCCGGGTATGGAAACACCATATATTTT. It codes for CASSLAGYGNTIYF.

This sequence joins TRBV3-1 (or the pseudogene TRBV3-2) and TRBJ2-7, with D perhaps TRBD2 (6 bases). Germline V gene sequence: CDR1 LGHDT, CDR2 YNNKEL (reference sequence). The CDR3 is made up of 15 amino acids. V lost 1 base to trimming and J lost 2 bases, with 12 bases between them. DNA for the CDR3: TGTGCCAGCAGCCAAGCCGGGACTTCGACCTACGAGCAGTACTTC. Amino acids: CASSQAGTSTYEQYF.

The rearrangement uses TRBV6-6 and TRBJ2-1; TRBD2 aligns across 14 bases. The ends lost 7 bases at V and 5 bases at J; junction bases unmatched: 7. The CDR3 totals 16 residues. CDR1 is MNHNY and CDR2 is SVGAGI in the germline V gene (reference sequence). The CDR3 DNA is TGTGCCAGCAATCCGGGACTAGCGGGAGTTAACAATGAGCAGTTCTTC. Protein: CASNPGLAGVNNEQFF.

The V and J genes are TRBV7-9 and TRBJ2-3; 8 nucleotides align to TRBD1. CDR1 and CDR2 (germline): SEHNR, FQNEAQ (reference sequence). This CDR3 is built from 14 residues. After removal of 5 bases from V and 0 bases from J, the junction contained 1 base not matched to a gene. For the CDR3, the DNA is TGTGCCAGCAGCCGACAGGGGAGCACAGATACGCAGTATTTT. Translating it yields CASSRQGSTDTQYF.

The chain couples TRBV7-9 to TRBJ1-2; TRBD1 agrees at 8 bases. This CDR3 is built from 14 residues. V lost 1 base, J lost 5 bases, and 3 bases stayed unmatched. Germline CDR1 and CDR2: SEHNR and FQNEAQ (reference sequence). The CDR3 coding sequence is TGTGCCAGCAGCTTAGGAAGGACAGGGTATGGCTACACCTTC. As protein: CASSLGRTGYGYTF.